This T cell receptor (beta chain) was obtained from a study of cytotoxic CD8 clonotypes in ibrutinib-treated CLL. In the study overall: Among the patients, 11 presented as relapsed/refractory and roughly 14 as treatment-naive; around 17 showed unmutated IGHV. Per sample, productive templates averaged around 260,000 and productive rearrangements averaged approximately 92,000.

A remark on this clone: As yet, its antigen is unknown.

The CDR3 length is 13 residues. CDR1 is GTSNPN, CDR2 SVGIG, per germline (reference sequence). Trimming shortened V by 2 bases and J by 1 base, and 8 bases separated the two germline ends. The source of about 1.9 micrograms of genomic DNA for TCR beta libraries was cryopreserved PBMCs. Points from the study as a whole: Under treatment, the uncommon public clonotypes either contracted or remained stable.

The method was immunoSEQ multiplex PCR; TCRdb's version includes in-frame clones alone and lacks a portion of them. Of 130,000 to 150,000 clones in the sample, about 91% were seen once. The receptor was isolated from a human donor with chronic lymphocytic leukemia. The rearrangement joins TRBV30 to TRBJ1-1; D is ambiguous. The sequencing used PBMCs, collected after 12 months of ibrutinib treatment. CDR3 in DNA: TGTGCCTGGAGTTACAGCCAGAACACTGAAGCTTTCTTT. Translating gives CAWSYSQNTEAFF.